The 8 T cell receptor beta chains below come from one sample, sequenced in a study of blood T cell repertoires in COVID-19. Generated by immunoSEQ multiplex PCR, the TCRdb table keeps only in-frame clones and is missing some. Here the sample spans about 72,000 clones, roughly 90% being singletons. The sequencing input was peripheral blood. The origin of the receptors is a man in his fifties or sixties with acute or convalescent COVID-19.

The rearrangement links TRBV15 to TRBJ1-6; D is unresolved. CDR3 length: 14 amino acids. Trimming left V 5 bases short and J 0 bases short, with 5 bases between. Germline CDR1 reads LNHNV; CDR2 reads YYDKDF (reference sequence). The chain's CDR3 is CATSGSSYNSPLHF. The CDR3 nucleotides read TGTGCCACCAGCGGGAGCTCCTATAATTCACCCCTCCACTTT.

This clone was detected once. This chain connects TRBV18 to TRBJ2-5, with 10 nucleotides matching TRBD1. Trimming took 3 bases from V and 4 from J; bases not matched to a gene: 11. The CDR3 runs 17 residues. CDR1 is KGHSH and CDR2 is LQKENI in the germline V gene. The CDR3, as DNA: TGTGCCAGCTCACCGCCGACAGGGGGCACAGCTTCAGAGACCCAGTACTTC. It encodes CASSPPTGGTASETQYF.

The chain carries TRBV10-2 and TRBJ2-7, with D tentatively TRBD1 (6 bases). Germline V gene lookup returns CDR1 WSHSY and CDR2 SAAADI. V was pared by 8 bases and J by 2 bases, with 13 bases between. The CDR3 runs 13 residues. The DNA for the CDR3 is TGCGCCAGCTCCTCCGGACAGACCTACGAGCAGTACTTC. As protein: CASSSGQTYEQYF.

The chain is built from TRBV19 and TRBJ1-6, with 7 bases fitting TRBD1. The CDR3 has 15 amino acids. Germline CDR1 LNHDA, CDR2 SQIVND (reference sequence). Germline trimming cut 5 bases from V and 2 bases from J; bases unmatched to any gene: 3. CDR3 DNA sequence: TGTGCCAGTAGTGCAGACAGGGCCTATAATTCACCCCTCCACTTT. Its translation is CASSADRAYNSPLHF.

The chain uses TRBV19 and TRBJ2-4, with D maybe TRBD1 (5 bases). Germline CDR1 and CDR2: LNHDA and SQIVND (reference sequence). The CDR3 length is 14 residues. Trimming shortened V by 6 bases and J by 0 bases, and 9 bases separated the two germline ends. The CDR3 DNA reads TGTGCCAGTAGCAGGGATCTAGCCAAAAACATTCAGTACTTC. Residues: CASSRDLAKNIQYF. The full variable domain, completed using reference TRBV19 and TRBJ2-4, is DGGITQSPKYLFRKEGQNVTLSCEQNLNHDAMYWYRQDPGQGLRLIYYSQIVNDFQKGDIAEGYSVSREKKESFPLTVTSAQKNPTAFYLCASSRDLAKNIQYFGAGTRLSVL.

The chain carries TRBV19 and TRBJ2-7; D is perhaps TRBD1 (5 bases). The CDR3 consists of 12 residues. Trimming cost V 7 bases and J 3 bases, with 10 bases left between them. The V gene's germline CDR1 is LNHDA and CDR2 SQIVND (reference sequence). The CDR3 DNA reads TGTGCCAGTACCGACAGAGACTACGAGCAGTACTTC. Amino acids: CASTDRDYEQYF.

The V and J genes are TRBV27 and TRBJ1-6; 7 bases line up with TRBD1. The CDR3 sequence is 14 residues long. Germline-derived CDR1 and CDR2 are MNHEY and SMNVEV (reference sequence). V trimming: 6 bases; J trimming: 7 bases; junction bases outside the gene matches: 6. The CDR3 coding sequence is TGTGCCAGCAGCTCAGACAGGGTAAATTCACCCCTCCACTTT. Translating it yields CASSSDRVNSPLHF.

Of note for this clone: The DNA is left out, because the CDR3 cannot be placed on it with certainty; the CDR3 is given as TCRdb lists it. The gene calls are TRBV21-1 and TRBJ2-3; TRBD1 is the table's D call and was not checked against the DNA. TRBV21-1 is a pseudogene. The CDR3 numbers 15 amino acids, ends counted. The CDR3 loop is CASSRWGQGTDTQYF.